This T cell receptor beta chain was captured in a study of T cell responses to AZD1222 COVID-19 vaccine. Germline V lookup: CDR1 SGHNT, CDR2 YYREEE (reference sequence). This CDR3 has 14 amino acids. V was clipped by 2 bases and J by 2 bases, with 8 bases between them. Findings and caveats of the study: Mostly white British, mostly female donors; authors suggested clonal diversity may be underestimated.

Points on this clone: Its antigen is still unknown.

Profiling relied on immunoSEQ multiplex PCR, and the TCRdb table lists in-frame clones only, not all of them. The repertoire consists of about 130,000 clones, with about 89% occurring once and the leading ten covering approximately 4.2%. This chain joins TRBV5-4 and TRBJ1-5; possible D gene TRBD1, 5 bases. This clonotype was sampled from an adult in good health. Source: peripheral blood, taken on day 0 of AZD1222 vaccination. DNA for the CDR3: TGTGCCAGCAGCTTAGCCAGGGGCAATCAGCCCCAGCATTTT. Its protein is CASSLARGNQPQHF.